This entry describes one T cell receptor beta chain. What it recognizes is unknown. TCRdb processed the 5' RACE reads anew with MiXCR; each CDR3 protein has one entry. The sample holds fewer than 300,000 distinct CDR3 sequences, about a sixth seen once. This sample is drawn from a study of T-cell memory formation after mild COVID-19. Study-wide background: TCR clusters were mostly confined to one donor each. Overall study findings and caveats: Still unconfirmed is whether the second-wave clones peaking on day 37 recognized SARS-CoV-2. Mostly located in CM and EM were contracting CD4+ clones, with contracting CD8+ clones located in EMRA. From day 15 to 85, contracting clones were balanced between CD4 and CD8, whereas later expanders leaned toward CD4+.

The J segment lost 8 bases and the V segment lost 5 bases, leaving 8 bases of the junction unmatched. This CDR3 comprises 13 residues. This TCR derives from a man between 18 and 29 years old who had mild COVID-19 (a few samples of this study predate the infection). Cell type and time point are not known. Material for sequencing was PBMCs or a T cell subset sorted from them (not recorded which). V usage is TRBV12-3 or TRBV12-4 and J usage is TRBJ1-2; 7 nucleotides agree with TRBD1. The CDR3 loop reads CASSRGQPLGYTF. CDR3 in DNA: TGTGCCAGCAGTAGGGGACAGCCTTTGGGCTACACCTTC.